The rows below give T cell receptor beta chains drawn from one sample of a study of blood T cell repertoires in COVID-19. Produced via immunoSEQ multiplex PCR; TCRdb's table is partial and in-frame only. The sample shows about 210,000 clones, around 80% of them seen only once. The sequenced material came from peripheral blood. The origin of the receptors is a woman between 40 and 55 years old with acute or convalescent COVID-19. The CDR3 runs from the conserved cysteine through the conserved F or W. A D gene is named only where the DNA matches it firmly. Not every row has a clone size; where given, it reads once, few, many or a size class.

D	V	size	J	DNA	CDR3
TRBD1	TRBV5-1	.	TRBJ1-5	TGCGCCAGCAGCTTGGGACAGGGGACTCAGCCCCAGCATTTT	CASSLGQGTQPQHF
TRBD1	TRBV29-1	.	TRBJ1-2	TGCAGCGTTGAAGATAGACAGGGGCTCTATGGCTACACCTTC	CSVEDRQGLYGYTF
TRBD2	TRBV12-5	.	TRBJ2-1	TGTGCTAGTGGTTTCTCTGTAGCGGGATTATACAATGAGCAGTTCTTC	CASGFSVAGLYNEQFF
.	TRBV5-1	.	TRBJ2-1	TGCGCCAGCAGCTACCTTAGCGGAACCTCCTACAATGAGCAGTTCTTC	CASSYLSGTSYNEQFF
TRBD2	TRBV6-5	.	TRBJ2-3	TGTGCCAGCAGTTACTCGGCGGGGGGCACAGATACGCAGTATTTT	CASSYSAGGTDTQYF
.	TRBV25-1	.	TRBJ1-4	TGTGCCAGCAAGGGGTATGAAAAACTGTTTTTT	CASKGYEKLFF
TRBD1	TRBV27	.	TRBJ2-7	TGTGCCAGCAGTTTTTCCCGGGACAGGGATTCCTACGAGCAGTACTTC	CASSFSRDRDSYEQYF
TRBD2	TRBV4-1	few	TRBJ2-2	TGCGCCAGCAGCCAAGACAGACTAGCGGCCACCGGGGAGCTGTTTTTT	CASSQDRLAATGELFF
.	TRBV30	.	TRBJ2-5	TGTGCCTGGACGGGTAAAGGCCAAGAGACCCAGTACTTC	CAWTGKGQETQYF
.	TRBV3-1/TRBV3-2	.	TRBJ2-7	TGTGCCAGCAGCCAAGGGTCAGGGGTCTCCTACGAGCAGTACTTC	CASSQGSGVSYEQYF
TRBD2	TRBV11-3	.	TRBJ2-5	TGTGCCGCGCGGACGTCGCTAGCGGGTCAAGAGACCCAGTACTTC	CAARTSLAGQETQYF
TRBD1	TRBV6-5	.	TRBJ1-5	TGTGCCAGCATCCAACAGAGACAGGGCGGTGAGCCCCAGCATTTT	CASIQQRQGGEPQHF
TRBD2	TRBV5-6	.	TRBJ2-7	TGTGCCAGCAGCCCGCCTACTAGCGGGAATGTTTACGAGCAGTACTTC	CASSPPTSGNVYEQYF
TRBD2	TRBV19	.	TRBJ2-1	TGTGCCAGTAGTACCGCCACTAGCGGGGCGTACAATGAGCAGTTCTTC	CASSTATSGAYNEQFF
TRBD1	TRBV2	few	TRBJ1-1	TGTGCCAGCAGGACGACAGGGGCGGCGAACACTGAAGCTTTCTTT	CASRTTGAANTEAFF
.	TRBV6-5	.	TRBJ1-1	TGTGCCAGCAGTTACTCGGCAGGTGAAGCTTTCTTT	CASSYSAGEAFF
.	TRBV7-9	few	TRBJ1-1	TGTGCCAGCAGCTTAGGTCTTGGGGCCACTGAAGCTTTCTTT	CASSLGLGATEAFF
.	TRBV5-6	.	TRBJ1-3	TGTGCCAGCAGCTATTGGGGCGCGAACTCTGGAAACACCATATATTTT	CASSYWGANSGNTIYF
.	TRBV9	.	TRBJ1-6	TGTGCCAGCAGCGCCTTGGGGAGAGATTCACCCCTCCACTTT	CASSALGRDSPLHF
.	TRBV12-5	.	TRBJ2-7	TGTGCTAGTGGTTTCGACAGTAATATCTACGAGCAGTACTTC	CASGFDSNIYEQYF
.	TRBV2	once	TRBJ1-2	TGTGCCAGCAGTGAGGCAAAGAACTATGGCTACACCTTC	CASSEAKNYGYTF
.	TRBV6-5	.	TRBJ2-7	TGTGCCAGCAGTCGAACTAGAGACTACGAGCAGTACTTC	CASSRTRDYEQYF
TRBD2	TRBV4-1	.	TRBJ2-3	TGCGCCAGCAGGCATACTGCGGGGGATCCAGATACGCAGTATTTT	CASRHTAGDPDTQYF
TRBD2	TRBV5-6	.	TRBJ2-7	TGTGCCAGCAGCCCCCCTCGGGGGGAGATGGAAAACGAGCAGTACTTC	CASSPPRGEMENEQYF
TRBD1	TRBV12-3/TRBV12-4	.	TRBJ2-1	TGTGCCAGCAGTCCGACAGGGCGGAATGAGCAGTTCTTC	CASSPTGRNEQFF
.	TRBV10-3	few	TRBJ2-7	TGTGCCATCAGTGAGAGGGTAGGGGCCGAGCAGTACTTC	CAISERVGAEQYF
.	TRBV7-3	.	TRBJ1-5	TGTGCCAGCAGTTCCCTTAGAGGGCATCAGCCCCAGCATTTT	CASSSLRGHQPQHF
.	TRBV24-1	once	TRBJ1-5	TGTGCCACCAGTGCCGCCGGCGGTCTGCCCCAGCATTTT	CATSAAGGLPQHF
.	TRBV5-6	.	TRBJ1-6	TGTGCCAGCAGCCCGGGGAGCCCCTATAATTCACCCCTCCACTTT	CASSPGSPYNSPLHF
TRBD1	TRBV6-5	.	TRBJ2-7	TGTGCCAGCAGTCCCGGGACAGGGGGAAACGAGCAGTACTTC	CASSPGTGGNEQYF
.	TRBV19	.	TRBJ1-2	TGTGCCAGTAGTATAGATTTCCGGACTGCACATGGCTACACCTTC	CASSIDFRTAHGYTF
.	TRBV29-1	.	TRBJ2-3	TGCAGCGGTCTGGGCCCGGGGGGCCTCACAGATACGCAGTATTTT	CSGLGPGGLTDTQYF
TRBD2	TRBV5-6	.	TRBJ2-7	TGTGCCAGCAGCTCCCTCGGGACTAGCGGGGAGATCTACGAGCAGTACTTC	CASSSLGTSGEIYEQYF
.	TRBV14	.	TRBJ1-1	TGTGCCAGCAGCCCCCTAGGGGGATTGTCCACTGAAGCTTTCTTT	CASSPLGGLSTEAFF
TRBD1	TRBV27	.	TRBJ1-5	TGTGCCAGCTCACTACAGGGGTCGGGCAATCAGCCCCAGCATTTT	CASSLQGSGNQPQHF
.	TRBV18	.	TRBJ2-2	TGTGCCAGCTCACCAGTTCTGAACACCGGGGAGCTGTTTTTT	CASSPVLNTGELFF
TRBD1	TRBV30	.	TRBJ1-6	TGTGCCTGGACCGGGACAGCAAATTCACCCCTCCACTTT	CAWTGTANSPLHF
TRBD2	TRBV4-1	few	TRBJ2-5	TGCGCCAGCAGCCAAGTACGACTAGCGGGCGCTAAAGAGACCCAGTACTTC	CASSQVRLAGAKETQYF